This TCR beta chain was documented in a study of T cell responses to AZD1222 COVID-19 vaccine. Study-wide results and caveats: Spike regions recognized by vaccine-associated CD4 TCRs spanned the protein, led by 160-218 and 743-854. The study found Spike-specific TCR breadth and depth rose after two AZD1222 doses. Clonal diversity may have been underestimated in mostly white British donors. Close to half of spike-specific TCRs reportedly recognize unmutated variant regions.

Germline values: CDR1 SGHDT, CDR2 YYEEEE. V lost 0 bases, J lost 1 base, and 7 bases lay in between. The CDR3 sequence is 14 residues long. Method: immunoSEQ multiplex PCR; TCRdb's copy keeps in-frame clones and lacks some. The data hold 110,000 to 150,000 clones, with 89% observed a single time. A remark on this clone: What it recognizes is unknown.

The source material was peripheral blood, sampled on day 0 of AZD1222 vaccination. The chain recombines TRBV5-6 with TRBJ1-1; D gene ambiguous. The receptor's source is an adult in good health. This CDR3 reads CASSLVQRNTEAFF. Here the CDR3 DNA reads TGTGCCAGCAGCTTGGTGCAGCGGAACACTGAAGCTTTCTTT.